There are many counts of the clone carrying this T cell receptor beta chain. The antigen remains unidentified. The sample belongs to a study of HIV-infected children after antiretroviral therapy interruption. Study-wide background: Most children had recorded EBV and CMV exposure. Study results and limitations: By the end of treatment interruption, naive CD4+ clonality (Gini) increased.

Germline CDR1 is MDHEN and CDR2 is SYDVKM. V lost 5 bases to trimming and J lost 6 bases, with 8 bases between them. There are 11 residues in the CDR3. A 3' RACE protocol on RNA, with unique molecular identifiers, produced the TCR library. TCRdb re-analysed the 3' RACE reads in MiXCR, keeping a single row per CDR3 protein. The sample lists over 35,000 distinct CDR3 sequences, about 6.5% occurring once. Treatment meaning: PENTA 11 planned treatment interruption arm or continuous ART arm. At least 24 weeks of at least three-drug ART, in children 2 to 15 years. The sample in question was CD45RA+ CD4+ T cells from PBMCs, pooled from several time points, obtained from a donor given antiretroviral therapy, either interrupted or continuous. Subset in this sample: naive CD4+ CD45RA+ CD45RO- T cells. This sequence joins TRBV28 and TRBJ2-7; D remains unclear. This receptor was obtained from a pool of human donors with HIV. CDR3 nucleotide sequence: TGTGCCAGCAGTGGAATGGGCGAGCAGTACTTC. It specifies CASSGMGEQYF.